This entry concerns a single TCR beta chain. The antigen remains undetermined. This sample stems from a study of shared clonotypes between healthy human individuals. Study-level information: Donor ages ranged 18 to 49 years: a couple of women, a few men. General study results and limits: The donor pool, a small one, limited the genetic and exposure-history diversity represented.

Trimming removed 3 bases from V and 4 bases from J; junction bases left unmatched: 0. CDR1 and CDR2 (germline): GTSNPN, SVGIG (reference sequence). The CDR3 consists of 13 residues. The deep-level immunoSEQ assay was used. About 32,000 T cell genomes (about 300 ng DNA) went into each PBMC replicate. Data came from immunoSEQ multiplex PCR; TCRdb stores just in-frame clones and leaves some out. The sample shows 530,000 or so clones, over 75% of them seen only once. The TCR originated in a woman aged 40 to 50 in good health. Some clones in this sample may be carry-over from other donors' samples. This sequence joins TRBV30 and TRBJ2-2, with TRBD1 identical over 9 bases. The specimen sequenced was PBMCs. CDR3 in amino acids: CAWRTGGTGELFF. CDR3 bases: TGTGCCTGGAGGACAGGGGGCACCGGGGAGCTGTTTTTT. Using reference TRBV30 and TRBJ2-2 for the parts outside the CDR3, the full variable domain is SQTIHQWPATLVQPVGSPLSLECTVEGTSNPNLYWYRQAAGRGLQLLFYSVGIGQISSEVPQNLSASRPQDRQFILSSKKLLLSDSGFYLCAWRTGGTGELFFGEGSRLTVL.